These T cell receptor beta chains were read from a single sample in a study of cytomegalovirus exposure and HLA in healthy donors. Profiled with immunoSEQ multiplex PCR; TCRdb holds only in-frame clones, not every one. The sample contains 150,000 or so clones, around 82% of which appear only once. Sequenced sample: PBMCs. Receptors were obtained from a woman aged 45 to 65 in good health and CMV-seropositive. CDR3s include the opening cysteine and the closing phenylalanine or tryptophan. The D gene is left open where the match is weak. Size is stated for part of the rows, as once, few or many counts, or as a class when the clone is expanded.

len	v_gene	abundance	d_gene	j_gene	CDR3nt	CDR3aa
12	TRBV10-2	.	.	TRBJ2-7	TGCGCCAGCCAGGAAGGGGGCTACGAGCAGTACTTC	CASQEGGYEQYF
13	TRBV5-4	.	.	TRBJ1-2	TGTGCCAGCAGCTTGCGGGGGAACTATGGCTACACCTTC	CASSLRGNYGYTF
15	TRBV7-9	.	.	TRBJ2-4	TGTGCCAGCAGCTTAGCGCAGGGGGCCAAAAACATTCAGTACTTC	CASSLAQGAKNIQYF
11	TRBV15	.	.	TRBJ2-3	TGTGCCACCTCAGGCAGCGATACGCAGTATTTT	CATSGSDTQYF
16	TRBV5-4	.	.	TRBJ1-1	TGTGCCAGCAGCTCAGGGATGGGCAAGGCGAACACTGAAGCTTTCTTT	CASSSGMGKANTEAFF
13	TRBV27	.	.	TRBJ2-2	TGTGCCAGCAGCCTCGACATCACCGGGGAGCTGTTTTTT	CASSLDITGELFF
14	TRBV27	.	TRBD1	TRBJ1-2	TGTGCCAGCAGTTCGTGGACAGGGGGCGATGGCTACACCTTC	CASSSWTGGDGYTF
15	TRBV5-1	.	.	TRBJ1-4	TGCGCCAGCAGCGCAGGGGCAACAACTAATGAAAAACTGTTTTTT	CASSAGATTNEKLFF
15	TRBV9	few	.	TRBJ2-7	TGTGCCAGCAGCGTAGGGACAGCCAGCTCCTACGAGCAGTACTTC	CASSVGTASSYEQYF
14	TRBV2	.	TRBD1	TRBJ1-1	TGTGCCACCCCACCGGGACAGACGAACACTGAAGCTTTCTTT	CATPPGQTNTEAFF
12	TRBV25-1	.	.	TRBJ2-7	TGTGCCCCCGGACAGCATACCTACGAGCAGTACTTC	CAPGQHTYEQYF
15	TRBV29-1	.	TRBD2	TRBJ2-1	TGCAGCGCCGAGGGTTCGGGGGGCTCCTACAATGAGCAGTTCTTC	CSAEGSGGSYNEQFF
14	TRBV28	.	TRBD1	TRBJ1-2	TGTGCCAGCGTCCCGGGACAGGGGCGTTATGGCTACACCTTC	CASVPGQGRYGYTF
17	TRBV7-9	.	TRBD2	TRBJ2-2	TGTGCCAGCAGCAAGACTAGCGGGGGGGTTAACACCGGGGAGCTGTTTTTT	CASSKTSGGVNTGELFF